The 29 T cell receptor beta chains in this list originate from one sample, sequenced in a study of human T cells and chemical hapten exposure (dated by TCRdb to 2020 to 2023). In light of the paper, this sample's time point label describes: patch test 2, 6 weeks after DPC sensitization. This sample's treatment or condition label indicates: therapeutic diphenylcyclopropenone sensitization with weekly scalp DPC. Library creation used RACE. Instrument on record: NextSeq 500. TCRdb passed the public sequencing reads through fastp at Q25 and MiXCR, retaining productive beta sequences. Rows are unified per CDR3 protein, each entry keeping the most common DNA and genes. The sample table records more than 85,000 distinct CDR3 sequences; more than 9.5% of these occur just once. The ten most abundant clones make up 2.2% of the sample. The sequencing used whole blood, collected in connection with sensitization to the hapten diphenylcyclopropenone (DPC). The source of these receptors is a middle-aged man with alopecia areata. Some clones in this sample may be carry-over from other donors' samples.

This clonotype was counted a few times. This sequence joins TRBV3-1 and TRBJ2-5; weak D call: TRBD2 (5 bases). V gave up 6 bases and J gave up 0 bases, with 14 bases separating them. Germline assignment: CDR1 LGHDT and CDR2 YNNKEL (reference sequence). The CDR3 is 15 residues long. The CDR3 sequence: CASRWTGLYQETQYF. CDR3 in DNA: TGTGCCAGCAGGTGGACCGGACTTTACCAAGAGACCCAGTACTTC.

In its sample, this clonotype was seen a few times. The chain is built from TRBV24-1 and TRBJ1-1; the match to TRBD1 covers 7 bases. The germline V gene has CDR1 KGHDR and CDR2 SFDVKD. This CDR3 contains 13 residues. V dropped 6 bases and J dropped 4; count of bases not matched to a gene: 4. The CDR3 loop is CATSSGGFTEAFF. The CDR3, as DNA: TGTGCCACCAGTTCAGGGGGTTTCACTGAAGCTTTCTTT.

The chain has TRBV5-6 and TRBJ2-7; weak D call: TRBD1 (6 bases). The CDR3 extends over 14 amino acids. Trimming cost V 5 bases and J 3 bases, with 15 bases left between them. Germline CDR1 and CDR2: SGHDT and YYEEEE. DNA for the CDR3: TGTGCCAGCAGACGCATAGGGGGAAACTACGAGCAGTACGTC. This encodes CASRRIGGNYEQYV.

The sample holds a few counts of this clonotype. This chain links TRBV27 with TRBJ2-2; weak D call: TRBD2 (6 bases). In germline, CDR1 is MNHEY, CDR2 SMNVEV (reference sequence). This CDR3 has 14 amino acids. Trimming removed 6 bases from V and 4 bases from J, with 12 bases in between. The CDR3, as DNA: TGTGCCAGCAGATCCCTCGGGGGCACCGGGGAGCTGTTTTTT. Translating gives CASRSLGGTGELFF.

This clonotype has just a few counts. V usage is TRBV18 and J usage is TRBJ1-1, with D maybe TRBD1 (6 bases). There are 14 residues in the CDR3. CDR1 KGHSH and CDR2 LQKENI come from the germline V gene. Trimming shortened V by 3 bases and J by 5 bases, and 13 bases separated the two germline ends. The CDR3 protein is CASSPGGQRTEAFF. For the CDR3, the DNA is TGTGCCAGCTCACCGGGAGGACAGCGGACTGAAGCTTTCTTT.

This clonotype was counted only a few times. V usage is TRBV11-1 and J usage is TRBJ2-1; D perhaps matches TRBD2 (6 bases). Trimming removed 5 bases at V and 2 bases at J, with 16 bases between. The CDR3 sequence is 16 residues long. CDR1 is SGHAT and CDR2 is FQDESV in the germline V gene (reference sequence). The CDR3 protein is CASSHSSLAAYNEQFF. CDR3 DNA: TGTGCCAGCAGCCACTCATCCTTAGCGGCCTACAATGAGCAGTTCTTC.

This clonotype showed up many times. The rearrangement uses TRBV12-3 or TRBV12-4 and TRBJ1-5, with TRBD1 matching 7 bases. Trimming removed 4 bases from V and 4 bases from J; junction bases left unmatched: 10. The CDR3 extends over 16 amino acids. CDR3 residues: CASSSPRQGWNQPQHF. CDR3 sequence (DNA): TGTGCCAGCAGTTCACCCCGACAGGGTTGGAATCAGCCCCAGCATTTT.

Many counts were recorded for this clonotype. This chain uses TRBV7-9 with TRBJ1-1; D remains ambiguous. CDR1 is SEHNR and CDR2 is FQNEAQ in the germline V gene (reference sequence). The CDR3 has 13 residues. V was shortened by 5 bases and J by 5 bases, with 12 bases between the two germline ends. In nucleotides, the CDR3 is TGTGCCAGCAGCCAACTGAGGGAAACTGAAGCTTTCTTT. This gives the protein CASSQLRETEAFF.

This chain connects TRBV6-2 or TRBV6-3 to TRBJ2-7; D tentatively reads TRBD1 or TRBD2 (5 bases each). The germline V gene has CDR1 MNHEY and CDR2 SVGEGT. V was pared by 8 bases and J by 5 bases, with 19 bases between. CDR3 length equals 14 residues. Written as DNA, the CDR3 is TGTGCCAGCGTTCACGGGACGGTCGTCCACGAGCAGTACTTC. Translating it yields CASVHGTVVHEQYF.

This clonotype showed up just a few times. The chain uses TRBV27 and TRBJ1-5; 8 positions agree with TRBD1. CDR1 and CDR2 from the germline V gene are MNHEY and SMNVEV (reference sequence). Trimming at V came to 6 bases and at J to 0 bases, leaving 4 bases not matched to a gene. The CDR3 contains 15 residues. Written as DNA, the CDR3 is TGTGCCAGCAGGATGGACAGGGTTAGCAATCAGCCCCAGCATTTT. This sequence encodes CASRMDRVSNQPQHF.

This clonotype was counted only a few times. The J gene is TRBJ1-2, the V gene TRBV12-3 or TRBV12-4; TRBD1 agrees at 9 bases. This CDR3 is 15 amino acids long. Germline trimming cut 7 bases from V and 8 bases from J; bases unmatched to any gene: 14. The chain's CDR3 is CASTVGQGNRGGYTF. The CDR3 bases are TGTGCCAGCACCGTGGGACAGGGAAACAGAGGGGGCTACACCTTC.

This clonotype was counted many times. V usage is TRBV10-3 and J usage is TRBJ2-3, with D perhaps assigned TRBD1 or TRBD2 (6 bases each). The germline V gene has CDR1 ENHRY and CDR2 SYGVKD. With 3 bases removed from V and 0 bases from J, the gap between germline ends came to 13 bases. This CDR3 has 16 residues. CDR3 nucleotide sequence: TGTGCCATCAGTGAAACCCGGGGGCAAAGCACAGATACGCAGTATTTT. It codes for CAISETRGQSTDTQYF.

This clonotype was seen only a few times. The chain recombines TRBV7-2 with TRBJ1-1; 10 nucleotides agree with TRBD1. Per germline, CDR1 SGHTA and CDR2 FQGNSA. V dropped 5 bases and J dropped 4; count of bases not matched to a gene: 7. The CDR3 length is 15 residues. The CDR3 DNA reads TGTGCCAGCAGCCCTAAGACAGGGGGCGTCACTGAAGCTTTCTTT. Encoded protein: CASSPKTGGVTEAFF.

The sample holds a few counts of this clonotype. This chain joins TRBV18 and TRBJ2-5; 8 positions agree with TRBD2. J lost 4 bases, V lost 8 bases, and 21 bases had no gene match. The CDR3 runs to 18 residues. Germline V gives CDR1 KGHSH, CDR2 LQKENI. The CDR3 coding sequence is TGTGCCAGCCACTCACCACGCCTAGCGGGTCAACAAGTAGAGACCCAGTACTTC. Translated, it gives CASHSPRLAGQQVETQYF.

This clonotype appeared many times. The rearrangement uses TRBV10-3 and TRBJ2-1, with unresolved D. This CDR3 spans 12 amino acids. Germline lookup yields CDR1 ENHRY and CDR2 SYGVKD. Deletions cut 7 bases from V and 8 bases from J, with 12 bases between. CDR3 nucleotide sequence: TGTGCCATCACTGACTCCCACCATGAGCAGTTCTTC. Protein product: CAITDSHHEQFF.

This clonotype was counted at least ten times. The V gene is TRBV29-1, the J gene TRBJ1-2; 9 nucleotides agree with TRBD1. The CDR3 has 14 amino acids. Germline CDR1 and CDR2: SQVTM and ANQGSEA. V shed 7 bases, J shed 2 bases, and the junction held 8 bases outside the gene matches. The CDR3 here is CSGGQGPDNYGYTF. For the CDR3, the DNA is TGCAGCGGCGGACAGGGGCCCGACAACTATGGCTACACCTTC.

The CDR3 reads CASSPPGLASNEQFF. CDR3 DNA: TGTGCCAGCAGCCCTCCGGGACTAGCGAGTAATGAGCAGTTCTTC. The chain employs TRBV7-8 and TRBJ2-1, with TRBD2 identical over 10 bases. Germline V gives CDR1 SGHVS, CDR2 FQNEAQ. The V and J ends lost 5 bases and 7 bases, in that order; junction bases with no gene match: 8. This CDR3 comprises 15 residues.

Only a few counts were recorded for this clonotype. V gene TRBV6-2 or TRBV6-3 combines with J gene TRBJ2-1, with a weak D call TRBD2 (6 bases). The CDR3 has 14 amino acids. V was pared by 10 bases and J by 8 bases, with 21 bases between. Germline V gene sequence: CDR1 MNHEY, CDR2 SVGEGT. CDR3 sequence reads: CATWAGTLRDEQFF. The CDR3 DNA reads TGTGCCACCTGGGCGGGAACACTTCGGGATGAGCAGTTCTTC.

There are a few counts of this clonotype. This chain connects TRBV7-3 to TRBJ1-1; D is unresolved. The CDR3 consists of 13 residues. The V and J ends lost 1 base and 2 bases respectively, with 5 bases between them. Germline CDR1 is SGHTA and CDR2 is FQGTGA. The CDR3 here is CASSLNFNTEAFF. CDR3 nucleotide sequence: TGTGCCAGCAGCTTAAATTTCAACACTGAAGCTTTCTTT.

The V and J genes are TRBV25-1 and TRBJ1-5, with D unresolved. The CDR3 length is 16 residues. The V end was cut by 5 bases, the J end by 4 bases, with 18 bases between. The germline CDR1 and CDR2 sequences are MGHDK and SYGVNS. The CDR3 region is CASSPPRRVGNQPQHF. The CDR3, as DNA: TGTGCCAGCAGTCCCCCGAGGCGGGTTGGGAATCAGCCCCAGCATTTT.

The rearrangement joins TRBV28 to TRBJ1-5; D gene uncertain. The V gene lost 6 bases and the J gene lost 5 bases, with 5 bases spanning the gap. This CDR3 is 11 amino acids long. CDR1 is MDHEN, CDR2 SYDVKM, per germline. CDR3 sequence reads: CASRKDQPQHF. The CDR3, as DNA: TGTGCCAGCAGGAAAGATCAGCCCCAGCATTTT.

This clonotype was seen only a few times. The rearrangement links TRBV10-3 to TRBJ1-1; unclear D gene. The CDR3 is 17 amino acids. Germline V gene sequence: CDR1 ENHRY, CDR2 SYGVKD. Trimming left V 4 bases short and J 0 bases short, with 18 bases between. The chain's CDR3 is CAISVSIGDRMNTEAFF. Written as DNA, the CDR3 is TGTGCCATCAGTGTCTCCATCGGGGATCGGATGAACACTGAAGCTTTCTTT.

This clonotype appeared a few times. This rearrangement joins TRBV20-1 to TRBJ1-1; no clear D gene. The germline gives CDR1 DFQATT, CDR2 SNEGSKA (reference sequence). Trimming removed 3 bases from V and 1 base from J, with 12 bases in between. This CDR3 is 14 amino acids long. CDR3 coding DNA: TGCAGTGCTAGCAGACTTAAAAGGAACACTGAAGCTTTCTTT. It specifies CSASRLKRNTEAFF.

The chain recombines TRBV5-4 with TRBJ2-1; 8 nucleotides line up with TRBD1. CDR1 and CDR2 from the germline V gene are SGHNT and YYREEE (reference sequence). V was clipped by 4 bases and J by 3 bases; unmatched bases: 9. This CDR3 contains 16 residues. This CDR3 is CASSLPGQGGYNEQFF. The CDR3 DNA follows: TGTGCCAGCAGCCTCCCCGGACAGGGAGGCTACAATGAGCAGTTCTTC.

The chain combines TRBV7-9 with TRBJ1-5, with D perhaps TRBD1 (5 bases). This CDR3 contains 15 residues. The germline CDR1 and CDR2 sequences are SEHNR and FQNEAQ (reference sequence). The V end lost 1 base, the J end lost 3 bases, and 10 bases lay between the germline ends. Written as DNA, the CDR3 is TGTGCCAGCAGCTTAGGGGGGTCCGTCAATCAGCCCCAGCATTTT. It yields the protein CASSLGGSVNQPQHF.

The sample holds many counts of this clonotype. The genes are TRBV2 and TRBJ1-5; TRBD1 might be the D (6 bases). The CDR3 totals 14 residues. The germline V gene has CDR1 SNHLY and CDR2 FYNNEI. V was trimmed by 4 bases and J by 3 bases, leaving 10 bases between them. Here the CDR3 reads CASSGGGVNQPQHF. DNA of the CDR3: TGTGCCAGCAGTGGGGGGGGCGTCAATCAGCCCCAGCATTTT.

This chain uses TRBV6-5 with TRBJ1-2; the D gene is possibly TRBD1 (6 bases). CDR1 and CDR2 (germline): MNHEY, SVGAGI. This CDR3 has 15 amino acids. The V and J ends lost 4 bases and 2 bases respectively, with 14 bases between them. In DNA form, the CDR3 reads TGTGCCAGCAGTTTCTCAGGGACACAGAACTATGGCTACACCTTC. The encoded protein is CASSFSGTQNYGYTF.

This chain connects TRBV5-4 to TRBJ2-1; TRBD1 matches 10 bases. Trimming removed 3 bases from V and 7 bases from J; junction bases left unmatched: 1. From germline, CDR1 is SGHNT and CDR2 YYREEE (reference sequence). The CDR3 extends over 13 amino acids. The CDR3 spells CASSWTGGNEQFF. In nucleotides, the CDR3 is TGTGCCAGCAGCTGGACAGGGGGGAATGAGCAGTTCTTC. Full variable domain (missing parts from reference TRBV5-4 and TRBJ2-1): ETGVTQSPTHLIKTRGQQVTLRCSSQSGHNTVSWYQQALGQGPQFIFQYYREEENGRGNFPPRFSGLQFPNYSSELNVNALELDDSALYLCASSWTGGNEQFFGPGTRLTVL.

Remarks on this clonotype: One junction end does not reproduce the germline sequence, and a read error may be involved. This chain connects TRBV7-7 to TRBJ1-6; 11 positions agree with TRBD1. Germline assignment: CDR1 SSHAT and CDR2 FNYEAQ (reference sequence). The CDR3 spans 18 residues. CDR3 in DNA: TGTGCTAGCAGCTTATCCAGGACAGGGGGCGACTATAATTCACCCCTCCACTTT. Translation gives CASSLSRTGGDYNSPLHF.